The entry below gives a single T cell receptor (beta chain) sequence along with its context. These data belong to a study of blood T cell repertoires in COVID-19. Overall study context: Samples representing acute and convalescent COVID-19 were sourced from the United States, Italy and Spain. Sample material is recorded as cDNA or gDNA derived from T cells, B-cell-depleted T cells, or PBMCs.

Per the authors' pipeline: Researchers report that nucleated cell counts were estimated from reference gene primer amplification. Libraries were prepared by immunoSEQ multiplex PCR; TCRdb keeps only in-frame clonotypes and omits some of them. V, J and clone size are those of that table, while D and trimming were read from the DNA. The sample includes over 85,000 clones, roughly four fifths of them seen just once. Trimming stripped 5 bases from V and 4 bases from J, with 18 bases between. This CDR3 comprises 15 residues. CDR1 is SEHNR and CDR2 is FQNEAQ in the germline V gene (reference sequence). The rearrangement joins TRBV7-9 to TRBJ2-7; D remains ambiguous. The sample was peripheral blood. The clonotype comes from a woman aged 55-70 years with acute or convalescent COVID-19. CDR3: CASSPVESDGYEQYF. DNA for the CDR3: TGTGCCAGCAGCCCGGTTGAGAGCGATGGATACGAGCAGTACTTC.